This T cell receptor (beta chain) was recorded in a study of blood T cell repertoires in COVID-19. As for the study in general: Collection of acute and convalescent COVID-19 samples took place in the United States, Italy and Spain.

This clone was observed a few times. Produced via immunoSEQ multiplex PCR; TCRdb's table is partial and in-frame only. The table shows a few hundred thousand clones, with about 84% occurring only once. This TCR derives from a woman in her forties or fifties with acute or convalescent COVID-19. Input material: peripheral blood.

The chain's CDR3 is CSGKNSGRGEQFF. The CDR3 DNA follows: TGCAGCGGTAAAAATAGCGGGAGGGGTGAGCAGTTCTTC. V usage is TRBV29-1 and J usage is TRBJ2-1; TRBD2 matches 11 bases. The V segment lost 7 bases and the J segment 9 bases; nucleotides outside the gene matches: 8. CDR1 is SQVTM, CDR2 ANQGSEA, per germline. The CDR3 sequence is 13 residues long.